These T cell receptor beta chains were read from a single sample in a study of T cell responses to AZD1222 COVID-19 vaccine. TCRdb's table, derived via immunoSEQ multiplex PCR, lists solely in-frame clones and lacks some. The data show more than 150,000 clones, about 86% seen once. The sequencing used peripheral blood, collected on day 0 of AZD1222 vaccination. These receptor sequences come from an adult in good health. CDR3s include the opening cysteine and the closing phenylalanine or tryptophan. A D gene is named only where the DNA matches it firmly. Clone size is shown for a subset of rows, as once, few, many or a class of expanded clone.

abundance	v_gene	d_gene	j_gene	CDR3nt	CDR3aa
-	TRBV5-1	TRBD1	TRBJ1-2	TGCGCCAGCAGCACCGAGGGGGCGATTAACTATGGCTACACCTTC	CASSTEGAINYGYTF
-	TRBV9	TRBD1	TRBJ1-1	TGTGCCAGCAGCGACGGGGACAGGGCCCCTGAAGCTTTCTTT	CASSDGDRAPEAFF
-	TRBV11-2	-	TRBJ2-1	TGTGCCAGCAGCTTGGCCGCCCCCTACAATGAGCAGTTCTTC	CASSLAAPYNEQFF
-	TRBV3-1/TRBV3-2	-	TRBJ2-4	TGTGCCAGCAGCCAAGGATGGGGGGCCAAAAACATTCAGTACTTC	CASSQGWGAKNIQYF
-	TRBV7-7	TRBD1	TRBJ2-7	TGTGCTAGCAGCTTGGGGGGGACAGGGTGGAACGAGCAGTACTTC	CASSLGGTGWNEQYF
-	TRBV9	-	TRBJ1-4	TGTGCCAGCAGCCCGGGGGCGGCTAATGAAAAACTGTTTTTT	CASSPGAANEKLFF
-	TRBV12-3/TRBV12-4	-	TRBJ2-7	TGTGCCAGCAGTCAACGGACGGGTGAGCAGTACTTC	CASSQRTGEQYF
-	TRBV2	-	TRBJ2-4	TGTGCCAGCAACCAGTTCGGGCCCAAAAACATTCAGTACTTC	CASNQFGPKNIQYF
-	TRBV11-2	TRBD1	TRBJ1-5	TGTGCCAGCAGCCTTAATCTCCCGGGACAGGGTACGCATCAGCCCCAGCATTTT	CASSLNLPGQGTHQPQHF
-	TRBV28	TRBD2	TRBJ2-7	TGTGCCAGCAGCCCGGGACTAGCGGCCATAATCTCCTCCTACGAGCAGTACTTC	CASSPGLAAIISSYEQYF
-	TRBV9	TRBD1	TRBJ2-5	TGTGCCAGCAGCGTCTCTACAGGGGGCGGGGAGACCCAGTACTTC	CASSVSTGGGETQYF
-	TRBV6-2/TRBV6-3	TRBD1	TRBJ1-5	TGTGCCAGCAGTAACCTTCCATTTCGCAGGACAGGGAATCAGCCCCAGCATTTT	CASSNLPFRRTGNQPQHF
-	TRBV14	TRBD1	TRBJ2-1	TGTGCCAGCAGCCCGGACAGGGTTTGGAATGAGCAGTTCTTC	CASSPDRVWNEQFF
once	TRBV4-1	-	TRBJ2-3	TGCGCCAGCAGCCAAGATGCGAAGGGGAGGGATACGCAGTATTTT	CASSQDAKGRDTQYF
-	TRBV3-1/TRBV3-2	-	TRBJ1-6	TGTGCCAGCAGCCAAGCGGGGGCTAATTCACCCCTCCACTTT	CASSQAGANSPLHF
-	TRBV6-5	TRBD1	TRBJ1-6	TGTGCCAGCAGTTACTCTGCAGGGGGCATGAATTCACCCCTCCACTTT	CASSYSAGGMNSPLHF
-	TRBV18	-	TRBJ1-1	TGTGCCAGCTCACTGTTCGACGGAGACACTGAAGCTTTCTTT	CASSLFDGDTEAFF
-	TRBV4-3	TRBD1	TRBJ1-5	TGCGCCAGCAGCCAAGGTGGGACAGGGGGCAATCAGCCCCAGCATTTT	CASSQGGTGGNQPQHF
once	TRBV3-1/TRBV3-2	TRBD2	TRBJ2-7	TGTGCCAGCAGCGAGACTAGCGGCTACGAGCAGTACTTC	CASSETSGYEQYF
-	TRBV30	TRBD1	TRBJ1-1	TGTGCCTGGGTTGGACAGGGGGTGAAGGCTGAAGCTTTCTTT	CAWVGQGVKAEAFF
-	TRBV2	-	TRBJ2-1	TGTGCCAGCACGCAGGAGATTGGCTACAATGAGCAGTTCTTC	CASTQEIGYNEQFF
once	TRBV29-1	-	TRBJ2-7	TGCAGCGTATACGGACCGGATTTTCCTTACGAGCAGTACTTC	CSVYGPDFPYEQYF
-	TRBV5-1	TRBD2	TRBJ2-1	TGCGCCAGCAGCTCCTCTAGCGGGGATTACAATGAGCAGTTCTTC	CASSSSSGDYNEQFF
-	TRBV27	TRBD1	TRBJ1-2	TGTGCCAGCAGATTTGGGACAGGCGAATATGGCTACACCTTC	CASRFGTGEYGYTF
-	TRBV19	-	TRBJ1-6	TGTGCCAGTAGGCCGGAGCTTTATAATTCACCCCTCCACTTT	CASRPELYNSPLHF
-	TRBV6-5	-	TRBJ1-2	TGTGCCAGCAGGCGCACAGTAAACTATGGCTACACCTTC	CASRRTVNYGYTF
-	TRBV6-2/TRBV6-3	TRBD2	TRBJ2-5	TGTGCCAGCAGTTTTTCTAGCGGGGGGGCAGAGACCCAGTACTTC	CASSFSSGGAETQYF
-	TRBV28	TRBD1	TRBJ1-5	TGTGCCAGCAGTTTCGCGCAGGGGGCTATCAATCAGCCCCAGCATTTT	CASSFAQGAINQPQHF